Listed below are T cell receptor beta chains from one sample, sequenced in a study of neoadjuvant anti-PD-1 for oral cavity cancer. The repertoire was sequenced with immunoSEQ multiplex PCR; TCRdb's copy has only in-frame clones and lacks some. The sample shows 7,500 to 8,000 clones, 70% of them seen only once. Specimen: PBMCs, collected after nivolumab (anti-PD-1) treatment. These receptors originate from a person aged 35-79 years with oral cavity squamous cell carcinoma. Each CDR3 is given with its conserved first and last residue. A D gene is named only where the DNA matches it firmly.

V	length	J	D	CDR3
TRBV5-4	14	TRBJ2-5	TRBD1	CASSHRQGGETQYF
TRBV5-1	12	TRBJ2-3	NA	CASSLVADTQYF
TRBV28	16	TRBJ2-1	NA	CASSLSPLSGYNEQFF
TRBV10-3	15	TRBJ1-6	TRBD1	CAIRGTGGYNSPLHF
TRBV4-1	16	TRBJ1-2	TRBD1	CASSPNGQAGNYGYTF
TRBV6-6	13	TRBJ1-2	NA	CASSYMGNYGYTF
TRBV6-1	15	TRBJ2-2	NA	CASSEALWGSGELFF
TRBV7-9	15	TRBJ2-2	NA	CASSLTPTRSGELFF
TRBV7-7	16	TRBJ2-1	NA	CASSLAVLPPGNEQFF
TRBV10-3	18	TRBJ1-3	NA	CAISGGPTVAEAGNTIYF
TRBV11-2	16	TRBJ1-3	NA	CASSLAPSTSGNTIYF
TRBV10-1	14	TRBJ1-2	NA	CASSESGSSYGYTF
TRBV10-2	15	TRBJ2-5	NA	CASSEYGTPQETQYF
TRBV5-1	13	TRBJ1-5	NA	CASSGTPGQPQHF
TRBV6-1	17	TRBJ1-2	NA	CASSAGRPVYSNYGYTF
TRBV5-8	13	TRBJ1-5	NA	CASSLERTQPQHF
TRBV13	16	TRBJ2-7	NA	CASSLNPRSGSYEQYF
TRBV5-6	11	TRBJ2-5	NA	CASSLGGAQYF
TRBV6-5	13	TRBJ1-1	NA	CASSAREYTEAFF
TRBV7-6	16	TRBJ1-1	NA	CASSLMGGGRNTEAFF
TRBV6-5	15	TRBJ1-2	NA	CASSSRDTGSYGYTF
TRBV2	15	TRBJ1-1	TRBD1	CASSQIQGLGTEAFF
TRBV29-1	12	TRBJ1-2	NA	CSVDLALFGYTF
TRBV6-5	14	TRBJ2-7	TRBD1	CASSEGQEYYEQYF
TRBV28	17	TRBJ1-6	NA	CASRLLKGGTYNSPLHF
TRBV10-3	14	TRBJ2-3	TRBD2	CATASGASTDTQYF
TRBV2	17	TRBJ2-3	TRBD2	CASSVGLAGGGTDTQYF
TRBV4-2	12	TRBJ2-7	NA	CASSQNRYEQYF
TRBV6-4	16	TRBJ2-3	NA	CASRAPIGEESDTQYF
TRBV9	14	TRBJ1-2	NA	CASSVEGRAEGYTF
TRBV7-2	16	TRBJ1-5	NA	CASSLGGGVGNQPQHF
TRBV28	14	TRBJ1-1	NA	CASRARQGPTEAFF
TRBV30	14	TRBJ1-2	NA	CAWSVNGPVYGYTF